The present T cell receptor (beta chain) was sequenced within a study of T cell responses to AZD1222 COVID-19 vaccine. General study findings and limits: Across spike, vaccine-associated CD4 TCRs were found, dominant at 160-218 and 743-854.

The CDR3 consists of 12 residues. The ends were cut back, 6 bases at V and 1 base at J, with 6 bases in the middle. Germline CDR1 is SEHNR and CDR2 is FQNEAQ (reference sequence). As for this clone: Its specificity is not known.

Method: immunoSEQ multiplex PCR; TCRdb's copy keeps in-frame clones and lacks some. The sample holds about 86,000 clones, roughly 80% seen once. The source material was peripheral blood, sampled on day 0 of AZD1222 vaccination. This receptor was obtained from an adult in good health. The rearrangement uses TRBV7-9 and TRBJ1-1; D not resolved. The CDR3 coding sequence is TGTGCCAGCAGTTCTCAGAACACTGAAGCTTTCTTT. It specifies CASSSQNTEAFF.